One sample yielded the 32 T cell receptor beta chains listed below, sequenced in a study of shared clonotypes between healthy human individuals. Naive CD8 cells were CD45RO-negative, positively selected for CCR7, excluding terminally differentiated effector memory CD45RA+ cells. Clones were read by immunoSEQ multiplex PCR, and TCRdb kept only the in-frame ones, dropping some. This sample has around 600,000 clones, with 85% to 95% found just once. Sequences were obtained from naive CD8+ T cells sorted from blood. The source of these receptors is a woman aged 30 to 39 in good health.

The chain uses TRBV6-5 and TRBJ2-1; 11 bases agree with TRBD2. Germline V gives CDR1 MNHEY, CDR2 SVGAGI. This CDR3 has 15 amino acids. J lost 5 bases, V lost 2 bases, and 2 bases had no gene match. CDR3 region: CASSYSSGRDNEQFF. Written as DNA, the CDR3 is TGTGCCAGCAGTTACAGTAGCGGGAGGGACAATGAGCAGTTCTTC.

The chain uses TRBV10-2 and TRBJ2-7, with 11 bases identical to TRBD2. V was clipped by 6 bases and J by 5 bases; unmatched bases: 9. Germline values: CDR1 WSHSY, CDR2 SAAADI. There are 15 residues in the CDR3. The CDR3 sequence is CASRYSGRAEDEQYF. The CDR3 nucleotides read TGCGCCAGCAGATATAGCGGGAGGGCCGAGGACGAGCAGTACTTC.

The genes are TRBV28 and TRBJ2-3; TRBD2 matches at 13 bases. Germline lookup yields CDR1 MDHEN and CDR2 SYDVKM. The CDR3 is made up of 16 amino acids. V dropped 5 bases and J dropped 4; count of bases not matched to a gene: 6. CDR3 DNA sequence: TGTGCCAGCAGTATCACTAGCGGGAGGGGCGCAGATACGCAGTATTTT. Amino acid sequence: CASSITSGRGADTQYF.

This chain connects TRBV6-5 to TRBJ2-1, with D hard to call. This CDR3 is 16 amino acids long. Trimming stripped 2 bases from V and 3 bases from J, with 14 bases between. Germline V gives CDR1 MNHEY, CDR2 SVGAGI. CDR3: CASSYVPLGSYNEQFF. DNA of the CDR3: TGTGCCAGCAGTTACGTACCGCTAGGTAGCTACAATGAGCAGTTCTTC.

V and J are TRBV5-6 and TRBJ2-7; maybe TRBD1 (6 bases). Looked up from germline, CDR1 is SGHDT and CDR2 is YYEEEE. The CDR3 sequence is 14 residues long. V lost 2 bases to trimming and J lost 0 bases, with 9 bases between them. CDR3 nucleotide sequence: TGTGCCAGCAGCTTACAGGGTACCTCCTACGAGCAGTACTTC. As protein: CASSLQGTSYEQYF.

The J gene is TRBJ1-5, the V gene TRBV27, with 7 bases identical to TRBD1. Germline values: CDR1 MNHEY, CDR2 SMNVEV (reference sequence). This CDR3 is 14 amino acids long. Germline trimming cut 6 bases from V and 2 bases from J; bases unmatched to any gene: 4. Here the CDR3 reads CASSHTGGNQPQHF. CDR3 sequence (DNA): TGTGCCAGCAGCCATACAGGGGGCAATCAGCCCCAGCATTTT.

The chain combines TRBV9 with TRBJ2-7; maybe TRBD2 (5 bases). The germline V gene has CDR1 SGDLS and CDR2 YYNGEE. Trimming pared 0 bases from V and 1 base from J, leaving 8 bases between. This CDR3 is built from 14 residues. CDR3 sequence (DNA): TGTGCCAGCAGCGTAGCGGGAAAGTCCTACGAGCAGTACTTC. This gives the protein CASSVAGKSYEQYF.

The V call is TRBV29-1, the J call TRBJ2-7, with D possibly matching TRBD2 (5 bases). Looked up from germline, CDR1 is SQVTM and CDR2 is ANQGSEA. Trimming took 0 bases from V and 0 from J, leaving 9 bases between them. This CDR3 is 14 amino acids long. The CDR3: CSVEEAGHSYEQYF. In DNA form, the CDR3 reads TGCAGCGTTGAAGAGGCGGGTCACTCCTACGAGCAGTACTTC.

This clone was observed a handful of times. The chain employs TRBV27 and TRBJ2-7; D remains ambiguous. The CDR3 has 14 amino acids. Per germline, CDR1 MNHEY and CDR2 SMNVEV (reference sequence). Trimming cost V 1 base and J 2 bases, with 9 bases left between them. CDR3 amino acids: CASSLFAGPYEQYF. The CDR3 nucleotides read TGTGCCAGCAGTTTATTCGCCGGGCCCTACGAGCAGTACTTC.

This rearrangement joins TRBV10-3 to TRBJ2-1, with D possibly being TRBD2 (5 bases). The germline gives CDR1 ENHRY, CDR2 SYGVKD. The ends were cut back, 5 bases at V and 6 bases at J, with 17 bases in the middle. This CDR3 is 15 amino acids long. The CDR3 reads CAISNSAGTLNEQFF. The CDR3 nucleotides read TGTGCCATCAGTAATTCGGCGGGTACACTCAATGAGCAGTTCTTC.

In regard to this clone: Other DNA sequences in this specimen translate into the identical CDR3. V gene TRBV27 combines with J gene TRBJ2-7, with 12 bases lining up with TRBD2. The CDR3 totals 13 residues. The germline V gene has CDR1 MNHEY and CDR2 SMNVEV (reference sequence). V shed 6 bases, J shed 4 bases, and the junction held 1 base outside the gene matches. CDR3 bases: TGTGCCAGCAGCGGGACTAGCGGGTACGAGCAGTACTTC. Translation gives CASSGTSGYEQYF.

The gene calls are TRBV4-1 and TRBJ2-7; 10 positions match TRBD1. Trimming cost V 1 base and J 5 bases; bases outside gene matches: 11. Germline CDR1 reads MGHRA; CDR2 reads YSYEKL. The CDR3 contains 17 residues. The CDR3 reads CASSQALGGTGANEQYF. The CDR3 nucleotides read TGCGCCAGCAGCCAAGCCCTAGGGGGGACAGGGGCAAACGAGCAGTACTTC.

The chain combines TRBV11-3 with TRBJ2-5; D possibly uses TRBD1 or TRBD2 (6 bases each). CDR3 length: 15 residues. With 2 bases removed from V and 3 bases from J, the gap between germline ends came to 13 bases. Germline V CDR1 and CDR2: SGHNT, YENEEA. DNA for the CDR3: TGTGCCAGCAGCTTAACAGGGTCGGGGGAAGAGACCCAGTACTTC. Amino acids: CASSLTGSGEETQYF.

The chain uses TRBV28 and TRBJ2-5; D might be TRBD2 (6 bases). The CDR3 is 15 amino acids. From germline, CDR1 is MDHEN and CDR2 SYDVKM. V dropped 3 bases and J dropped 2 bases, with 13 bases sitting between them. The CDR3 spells CASSLLGLLQETQYF. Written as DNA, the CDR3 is TGTGCCAGCAGTTTGTTGGGACTCCTTCAAGAGACCCAGTACTTC.

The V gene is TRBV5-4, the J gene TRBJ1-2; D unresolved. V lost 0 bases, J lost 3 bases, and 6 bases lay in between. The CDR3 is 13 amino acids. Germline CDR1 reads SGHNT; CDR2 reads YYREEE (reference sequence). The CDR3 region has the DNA TGTGCCAGCAGCTTGGCCAATTACTATGGCTACACCTTC. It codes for CASSLANYYGYTF.

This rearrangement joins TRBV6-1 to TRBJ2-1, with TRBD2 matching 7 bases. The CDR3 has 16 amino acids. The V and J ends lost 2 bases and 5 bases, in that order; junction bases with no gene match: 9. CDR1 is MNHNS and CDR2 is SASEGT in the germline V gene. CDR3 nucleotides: TGTGCCAGCAGTGAAATGTGGCTAGCGGAAAACAATGAGCAGTTCTTC. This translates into CASSEMWLAENNEQFF.

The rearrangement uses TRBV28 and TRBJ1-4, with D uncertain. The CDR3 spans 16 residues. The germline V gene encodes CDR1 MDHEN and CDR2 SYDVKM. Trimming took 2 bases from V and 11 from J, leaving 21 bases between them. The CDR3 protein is CASSLVNPSNSGKLFF. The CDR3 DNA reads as TGTGCCAGCAGTTTAGTGAATCCCTCAAACTCCGGGAAACTGTTTTTT.

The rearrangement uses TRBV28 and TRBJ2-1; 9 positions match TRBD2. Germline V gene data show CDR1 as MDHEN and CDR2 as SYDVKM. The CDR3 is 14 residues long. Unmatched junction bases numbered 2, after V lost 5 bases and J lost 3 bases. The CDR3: CASSGTSIYNEQFF. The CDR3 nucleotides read TGTGCCAGCAGTGGGACTAGCATCTACAATGAGCAGTTCTTC.

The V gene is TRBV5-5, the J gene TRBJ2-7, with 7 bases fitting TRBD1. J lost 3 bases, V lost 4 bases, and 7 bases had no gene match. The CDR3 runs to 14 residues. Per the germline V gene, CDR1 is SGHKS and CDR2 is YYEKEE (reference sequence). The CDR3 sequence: CASSTWTGGYEQYF. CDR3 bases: TGTGCCAGCAGCACCTGGACAGGAGGCTACGAGCAGTACTTC.

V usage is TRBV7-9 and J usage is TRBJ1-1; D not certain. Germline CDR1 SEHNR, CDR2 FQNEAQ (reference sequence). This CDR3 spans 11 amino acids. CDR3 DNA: TGTTCCGGGGAGTCGAACACTGAAGCTTTCTTT. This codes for CSGESNTEAFF.

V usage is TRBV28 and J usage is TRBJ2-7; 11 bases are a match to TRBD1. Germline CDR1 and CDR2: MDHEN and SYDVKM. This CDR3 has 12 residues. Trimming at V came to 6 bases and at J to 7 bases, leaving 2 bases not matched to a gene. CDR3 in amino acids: CASSGTGGEQYF. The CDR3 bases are TGTGCCAGCAGCGGGACAGGGGGTGAGCAGTACTTC.

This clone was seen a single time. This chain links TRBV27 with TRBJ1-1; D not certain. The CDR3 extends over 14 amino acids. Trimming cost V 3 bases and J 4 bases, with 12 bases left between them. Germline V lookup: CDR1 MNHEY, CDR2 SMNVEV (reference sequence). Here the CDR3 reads CASSFAIMGTEAFF. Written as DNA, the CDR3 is TGTGCCAGCAGTTTCGCAATAATGGGCACTGAAGCTTTCTTT.

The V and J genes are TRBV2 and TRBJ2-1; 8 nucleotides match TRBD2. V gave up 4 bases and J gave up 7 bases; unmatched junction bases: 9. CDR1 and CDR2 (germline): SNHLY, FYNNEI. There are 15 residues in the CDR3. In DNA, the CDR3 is TGTGCCAGCAGTGTAGCTTTTAGCGGGACTAATGAGCAGTTCTTC. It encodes CASSVAFSGTNEQFF.

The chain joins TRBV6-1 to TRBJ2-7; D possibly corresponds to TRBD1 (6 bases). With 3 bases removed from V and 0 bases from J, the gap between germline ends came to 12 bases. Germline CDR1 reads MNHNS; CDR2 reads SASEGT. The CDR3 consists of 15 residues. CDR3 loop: CASSEGQGFSYEQYF. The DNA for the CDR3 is TGTGCCAGCAGTGAGGGGCAGGGGTTCTCCTACGAGCAGTACTTC.

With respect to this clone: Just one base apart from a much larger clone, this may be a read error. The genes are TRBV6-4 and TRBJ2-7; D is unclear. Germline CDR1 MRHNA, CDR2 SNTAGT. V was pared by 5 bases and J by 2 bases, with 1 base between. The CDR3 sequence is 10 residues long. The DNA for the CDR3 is TGTGCCAGCAGTCCCTACGAGCAGTACTTC. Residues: CASSPYEQYF.

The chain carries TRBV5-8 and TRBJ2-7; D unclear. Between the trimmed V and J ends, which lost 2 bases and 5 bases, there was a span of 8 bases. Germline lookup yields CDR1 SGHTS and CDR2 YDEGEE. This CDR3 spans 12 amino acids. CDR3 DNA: TGTGCCAGCAGCTTAGTAATCCACGAGCAGTACTTC. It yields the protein CASSLVIHEQYF.

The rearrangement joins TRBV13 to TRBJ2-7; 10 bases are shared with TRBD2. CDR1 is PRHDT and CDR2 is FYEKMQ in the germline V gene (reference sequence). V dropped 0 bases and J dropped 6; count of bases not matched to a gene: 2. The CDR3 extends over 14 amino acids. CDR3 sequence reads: CASSLGEREGEQYF. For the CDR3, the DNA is TGTGCCAGCAGCTTAGGTGAGCGGGAGGGCGAGCAGTACTTC.

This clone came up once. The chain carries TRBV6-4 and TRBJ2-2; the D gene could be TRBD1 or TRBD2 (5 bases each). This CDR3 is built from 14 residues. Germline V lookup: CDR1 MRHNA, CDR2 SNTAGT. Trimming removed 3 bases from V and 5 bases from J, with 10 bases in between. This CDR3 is CASSEGPGTGELFF. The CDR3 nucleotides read TGTGCCAGCAGTGAGGGACCTGGGACCGGGGAGCTGTTTTTT.

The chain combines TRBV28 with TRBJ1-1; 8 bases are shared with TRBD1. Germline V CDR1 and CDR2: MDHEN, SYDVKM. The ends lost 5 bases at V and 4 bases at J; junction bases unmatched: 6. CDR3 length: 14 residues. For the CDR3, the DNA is TGTGCCAGCAGTCCCCGGACAGGGCTCACTGAAGCTTTCTTT. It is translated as CASSPRTGLTEAFF.

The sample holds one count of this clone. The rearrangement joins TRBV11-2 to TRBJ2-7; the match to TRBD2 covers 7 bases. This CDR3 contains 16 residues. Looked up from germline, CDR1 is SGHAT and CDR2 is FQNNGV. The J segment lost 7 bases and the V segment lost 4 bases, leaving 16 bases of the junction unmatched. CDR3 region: CASSYPAGTLQNEQYF. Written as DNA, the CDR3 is TGTGCCAGCAGCTACCCAGCGGGGACTTTACAAAATGAGCAGTACTTC.

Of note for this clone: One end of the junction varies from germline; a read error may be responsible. CDR3 amino acids: CASIGANLQETQYF. CDR3 sequence (DNA): TGTGCCAGCATTGGCGCAAACCTACAAGAGACTCAGTACTTC. The chain recombines TRBV2 with TRBJ2-5; unclear D gene. From germline, CDR1 is SNHLY and CDR2 FYNNEI. The CDR3 consists of 14 residues.

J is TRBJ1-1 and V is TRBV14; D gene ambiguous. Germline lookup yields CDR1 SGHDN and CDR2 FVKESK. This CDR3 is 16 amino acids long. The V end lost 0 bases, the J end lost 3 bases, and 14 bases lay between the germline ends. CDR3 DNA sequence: TGTGCCAGCAGCCAAGAATGGAAAGGGTGGGACACTGAAGCTTTCTTT. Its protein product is CASSQEWKGWDTEAFF.